This T cell receptor (beta chain) was observed in a study of T cells in Graves' hyperthyroidism and ophthalmopathy. This CDR3 region has 14 residues. The germline CDR1 and CDR2 sequences are SEHNR and FQNEAQ (reference sequence). Trimming pared 6 bases from V and 0 bases from J, leaving 11 bases between. This clonotype was seen a handful of times. TCR beta CDR3 region amplification was performed from RNA transcripts. HTBI primers drove first-round RT-PCR of the TCR CDR3. One entry per CDR3 protein results from TCRdb running MiXCR on the multiplex PCR reads. This table has roughly 420,000 distinct CDR3 sequences, 15% to 18% appearing once.

The TCR sequence derives from a young woman with Graves' hyperthyroidism. This chain connects TRBV7-9 to TRBJ2-5; tentative D call: TRBD1 (6 bases). Sequenced material: blood. CDR3 DNA sequence: TGTGCCAGCAGTTTGTGGACAGACCAAGAGACCCAGTACTTC. This encodes CASSLWTDQETQYF. Full variable domain (outside the CDR3, taken from reference TRBV7-9 and TRBJ2-5): DTGVSQNPRHKITKRGQNVTFRCDPISEHNRLYWYRQTLGQGPEFLTYFQNEAQLEKSRLLSDRFSAERPKGSFSTLEIQRTEQGDSAMYLCASSLWTDQETQYFGPGTRLLVL.